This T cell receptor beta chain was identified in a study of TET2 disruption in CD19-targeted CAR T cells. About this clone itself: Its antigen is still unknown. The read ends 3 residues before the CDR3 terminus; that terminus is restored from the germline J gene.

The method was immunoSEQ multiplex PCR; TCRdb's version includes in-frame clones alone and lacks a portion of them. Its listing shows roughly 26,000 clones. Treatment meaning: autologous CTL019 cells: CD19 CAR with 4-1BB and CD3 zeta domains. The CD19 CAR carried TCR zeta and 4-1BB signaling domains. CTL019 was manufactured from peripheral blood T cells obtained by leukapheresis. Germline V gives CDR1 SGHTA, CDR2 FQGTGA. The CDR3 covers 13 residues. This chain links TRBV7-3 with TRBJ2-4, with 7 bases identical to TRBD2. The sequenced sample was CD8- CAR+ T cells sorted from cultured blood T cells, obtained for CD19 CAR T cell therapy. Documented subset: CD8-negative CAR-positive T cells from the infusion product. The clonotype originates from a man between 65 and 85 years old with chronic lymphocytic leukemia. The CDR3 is CASSQVGGETQYF. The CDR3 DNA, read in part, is TGTGCCAGCAGCCAGGTGGGGGGGGAGACT.